Reported below is one TCR beta chain. This receptor's antigen is unknown. One base away there is no much larger clone; base qualities are not given. Library preparation was by the immunoSEQ multiplex PCR assay. The authors' pipeline ran thus. A statistical classification framework was built to diagnose cytomegalovirus status from the catalog of TCR beta chain sequences. TCRdb mirrors the immuneACCESS table, restricted to in-frame sequences. Some clones are absent from its copies; in checked studies, under half trace to an unresolved V gene, and the reason for the others is unknown. V and J calls and clone size are given by that table; D and trimming were obtained from the DNA. The sample profile shows about 280,000 clones; roughly 90% of them were found once. About 0.85% of the sample is in the top ten clones. Clipping removes 0 bases from V and 4 bases from J, with 3 as the unmatched junction base count. CDR1 SGHRS and CDR2 YFSETQ are derived from the germline V gene. From its cysteine to its phenylalanine, the CDR3 spans 14 amino acids. The entry retains the CDR3 DNA only, 42 bases that are in frame from base 1.

The record originates from a study of cytomegalovirus exposure and HLA in healthy donors (dated by TCRdb to about 2017). Regarding the complete study: According to a later analysis, the 120 or so validation repertoires were produced on the same platform as the 700 or so repertoires of the first cohort. In addition to the first cohort of approximately 650 subjects, a separate validation cohort of around 110 different subjects was used. The study was designed to test whether signatures of past pathogen exposure could be identified by cataloging public T cell receptors. To predict cytomegalovirus infection status, the study combined high-throughput TCR immunosequencing, statistical association of individual TCRs with disease status, and machine learning. Broad study findings and their caveats: Subsequent analysis determined that TCRs grouped into clusters in the first cohort also showed a tendency toward co-occurrence across the roughly 120 validation repertoires, and 94% of cluster scores exceeded 0. All 120 repertoires were used to score co-occurrence in the validation cohort in a later analysis, because that analysis had no HLA typing for the cohort. A few of the identified cytomegalovirus-associated TCR beta chains were confirmed in vitro to be specific for cytomegalovirus antigens. The authors suggested that the approach could potentially be generalized to other disease states and immunological phenotypes. Most TCR sequences were seen in very few donors, while some public TCRs were found in many individuals. Cytomegalovirus status was reported to be diagnosed by the classifier with high specificity and sensitivity in both the original and validation cohorts. A total of 164 TCR beta chains were listed by the study as associated with cytomegalovirus.

Donors formed part of the validation cohort, which comprised over a hundred subjects and was distinct from the first cohort of several hundred subjects. Sequenced material: PBMCs. Recombination joined TRBV5-1 with TRBJ2-5; a stretch of 7 junction bases matches TRBD2. This TCR came from a woman aged 18-29 years in good health and CMV-seronegative. DNA sequence: TGCGCCAGCAGCTTGGGGACTAGTTCAGAGACCCAGTACTTC. This yields the protein CASSLGTSSETQYF.